This TCR beta chain was captured in a study of shared clonotypes between healthy human individuals. Study-level information: Three plates each covered CD4 naive and memory; CD8 naive two, CD8 memory one. Regarding the study as a whole: Estimated richness values were generally larger in naive subsets than in memory subsets. Collection of samples was limited to blood; tissue repertoires likely differ.

Trimming removed 3 bases from V and 7 bases from J, with 13 bases in between. The CDR3 length is 14 residues. In germline, CDR1 is MDHEN, CDR2 SYDVKM. Repertoires were generated with immunoSEQ multiplex PCR, while TCRdb's copy carries only in-frame clones and drops some. The data show more than 400,000 clones, about 96% seen once. This clone was found once. Its antigen remains unidentified. Every one of the donors was a Caucasian adult that lived in Nashville, Tennessee. The chain links TRBV28 to TRBJ1-5, with a weak D call TRBD1 (5 bases). The sample comprised naive CD4+ T cells sorted from blood. Subset given: CD45RA+ positively selected. The sequence derives from a woman between 25 and 40 years old in good health. CDR3: CASSFGGLGQPQHF. The CDR3 bases are TGTGCCAGCAGTTTCGGGGGTCTGGGACAGCCCCAGCATTTT.